This TCR beta chain was identified during a study of blood T cell repertoires in COVID-19. In germline, CDR1 is SGHRS, CDR2 YFSETQ. The CDR3 has 15 residues. V was trimmed by 4 bases and J by 0 bases, leaving 10 bases between them. The assay was immunoSEQ multiplex PCR, and TCRdb's table has in-frame clones only and misses some. The sample lists approximately 220,000 clones; about 90% were seen once. The TCR originated in a woman aged 30 to 39 with acute COVID-19. The sample comprised PBMCs or T cells enriched from blood (not recorded which). V usage is TRBV5-1 and J usage is TRBJ2-2; perhaps TRBD1 as D (5 bases). The CDR3 sequence: CASSGRETNTGELFF. CDR3 coding DNA: TGCGCCAGCAGCGGCAGGGAAACGAACACCGGGGAGCTGTTTTTT.